The clone carrying this T cell receptor (beta chain) has just a few counts. What it binds is not known. The sample originates from a study of beta chain features in type 1 diabetes. The study's findings and limits: Relative to healthy donors, patients appeared to have naive, central memory and Treg TCRB repertoires that were more similar. There were fewer insertions and more deletions at the VDJ junctions of type 1 diabetes patients. TCRB CDR3 length was moderately but significantly reduced in all four CD4+ subsets of Type 1 diabetes patients. Sequencing of cDNA might inflate the share of cells that strongly express TCR.

Populations isolated by sorting all had purity greater than 95%. Reverse transcription of all isolated RNA meant that expressed TCRB transcripts were sequenced. The table came from immunoSEQ multiplex PCR; TCRdb's copy has only in-frame clones and leaves some out. The sample has under 300,000 clones, around 13% seen once. The J segment lost 4 bases and the V segment lost 3 bases, leaving 5 bases of the junction unmatched. The CDR3 is 15 amino acids. Germline lookup yields CDR1 MDHEN and CDR2 SYDVKM. The TCR sequence derives from a man aged 25 to 40 with type 1 diabetes. The J gene is TRBJ2-1, the V gene TRBV28; 8 bases are shared with TRBD2. Sequencing input: naive CD4+ T cells from blood. The CDR3 sequence is CASSLGGRRYNEQFF. The CDR3 nucleotides are TGTGCCAGCAGTTTGGGCGGGAGGAGGTACAATGAGCAGTTCTTC.